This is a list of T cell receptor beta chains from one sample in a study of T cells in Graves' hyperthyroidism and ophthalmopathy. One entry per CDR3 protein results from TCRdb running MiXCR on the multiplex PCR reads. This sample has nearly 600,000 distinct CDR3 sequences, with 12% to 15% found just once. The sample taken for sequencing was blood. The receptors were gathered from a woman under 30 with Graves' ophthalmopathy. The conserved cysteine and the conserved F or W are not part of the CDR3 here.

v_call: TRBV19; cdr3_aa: ASRRQTSTDTQY
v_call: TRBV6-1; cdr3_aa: ASQARGPYYGYT
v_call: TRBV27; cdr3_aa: ASSLSPGYEQY
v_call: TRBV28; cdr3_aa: ASISMDGSSYEQY
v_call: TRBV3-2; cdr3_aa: ASSQTDRAGGGNEQF
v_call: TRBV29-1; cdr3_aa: SDGSGPYNEQF
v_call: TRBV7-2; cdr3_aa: ASSLAVADNEQF
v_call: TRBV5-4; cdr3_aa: ASSLDTSPLH
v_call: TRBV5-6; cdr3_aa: ASQKRWAGDRNTEAF
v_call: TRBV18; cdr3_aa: ASSPLQGNSGNTIY
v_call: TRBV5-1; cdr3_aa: ASSLDNLYGYT